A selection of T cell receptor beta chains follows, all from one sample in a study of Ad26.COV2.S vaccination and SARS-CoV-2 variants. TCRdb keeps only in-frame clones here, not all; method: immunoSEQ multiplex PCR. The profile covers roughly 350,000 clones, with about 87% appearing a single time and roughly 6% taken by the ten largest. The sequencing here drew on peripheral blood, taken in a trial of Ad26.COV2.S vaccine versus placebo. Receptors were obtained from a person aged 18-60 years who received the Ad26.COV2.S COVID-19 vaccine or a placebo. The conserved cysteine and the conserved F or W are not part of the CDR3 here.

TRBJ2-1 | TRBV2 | ASRDGTRAYNEQF
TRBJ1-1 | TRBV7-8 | ASSWGQANTEAF
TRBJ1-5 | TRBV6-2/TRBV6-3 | ASSSDRGERIGQPQH
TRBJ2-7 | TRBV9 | ASSVGPSSGTGFRREQY
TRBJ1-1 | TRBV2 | ASGLNPGTAGRRGTEAF
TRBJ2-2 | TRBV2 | ARAREGGHGELF
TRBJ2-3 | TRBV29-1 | SVAGASTDTQY
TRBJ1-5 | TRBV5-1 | ASSPHGGEGNQPQH
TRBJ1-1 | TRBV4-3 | ASSQVRSMEAF
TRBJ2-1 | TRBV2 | ASSAGWGTSRYNEQF
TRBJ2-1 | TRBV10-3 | AISMGGTEQF
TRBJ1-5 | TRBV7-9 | ASSRILGDSNQPQH
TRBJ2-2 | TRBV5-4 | ASSLFDGHYTGELF
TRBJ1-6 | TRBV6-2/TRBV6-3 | ASSYGRPSSYNSPLH
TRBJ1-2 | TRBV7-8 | ASSLEDRAIQGYT
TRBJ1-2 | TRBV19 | ASSIRQPLNYGYT
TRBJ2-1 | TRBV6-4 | ASSEQLGLDEQF
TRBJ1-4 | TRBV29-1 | SVPTQTEKLF
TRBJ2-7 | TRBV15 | ATSKPGQGYYEQY
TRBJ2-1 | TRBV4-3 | ASSQDPGDGSSYNEQF
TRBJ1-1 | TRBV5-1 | ASSTTPENTEAF
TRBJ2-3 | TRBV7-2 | ASRLVTDTQY
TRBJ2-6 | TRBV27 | ASSRTGLTSGANVLT
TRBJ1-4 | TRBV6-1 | ASSATTKGLPNEKLF
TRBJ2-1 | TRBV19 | ASSITSSSYNEQF
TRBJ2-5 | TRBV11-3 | ASSFGAGPQETQY
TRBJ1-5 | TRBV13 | ASSLGTAGGSQPQH
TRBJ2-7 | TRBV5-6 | ASSKYRGRYEQY
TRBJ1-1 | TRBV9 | ASSVTPPGPGTEAF